This T cell receptor beta chain came from a study of blood T cell repertoires in COVID-19. Study-level information: Sites in the United States, Italy and Spain provided acute and convalescent COVID-19 samples. Sample material is recorded as cDNA or gDNA derived from T cells, B-cell-depleted T cells, or PBMCs.

Enrolment of Seattle patients took place during active infection, and they were followed longitudinally. TCRdb's copy holds only in-frame clones and misses some; the assay was immunoSEQ multiplex PCR. The table records 190,000 or so clones, less than 95% of them present only once. The sequencing input was peripheral blood. This clonotype was obtained from a man aged 30 to 39 with COVID-19, enrolled during active disease.

CDR3 in amino acids: CATATRVSYNSPLHF. DNA of the CDR3: TGTGCCACCGCGACTCGTGTCTCCTATAATTCACCCCTCCACTTT. The chain employs TRBV6-5 and TRBJ1-6; D not resolved. Germline assignment: CDR1 MNHEY and CDR2 SVGAGI. This CDR3 contains 15 residues. The ends were cut back, 10 bases at V and 0 bases at J, with 13 bases in the middle.